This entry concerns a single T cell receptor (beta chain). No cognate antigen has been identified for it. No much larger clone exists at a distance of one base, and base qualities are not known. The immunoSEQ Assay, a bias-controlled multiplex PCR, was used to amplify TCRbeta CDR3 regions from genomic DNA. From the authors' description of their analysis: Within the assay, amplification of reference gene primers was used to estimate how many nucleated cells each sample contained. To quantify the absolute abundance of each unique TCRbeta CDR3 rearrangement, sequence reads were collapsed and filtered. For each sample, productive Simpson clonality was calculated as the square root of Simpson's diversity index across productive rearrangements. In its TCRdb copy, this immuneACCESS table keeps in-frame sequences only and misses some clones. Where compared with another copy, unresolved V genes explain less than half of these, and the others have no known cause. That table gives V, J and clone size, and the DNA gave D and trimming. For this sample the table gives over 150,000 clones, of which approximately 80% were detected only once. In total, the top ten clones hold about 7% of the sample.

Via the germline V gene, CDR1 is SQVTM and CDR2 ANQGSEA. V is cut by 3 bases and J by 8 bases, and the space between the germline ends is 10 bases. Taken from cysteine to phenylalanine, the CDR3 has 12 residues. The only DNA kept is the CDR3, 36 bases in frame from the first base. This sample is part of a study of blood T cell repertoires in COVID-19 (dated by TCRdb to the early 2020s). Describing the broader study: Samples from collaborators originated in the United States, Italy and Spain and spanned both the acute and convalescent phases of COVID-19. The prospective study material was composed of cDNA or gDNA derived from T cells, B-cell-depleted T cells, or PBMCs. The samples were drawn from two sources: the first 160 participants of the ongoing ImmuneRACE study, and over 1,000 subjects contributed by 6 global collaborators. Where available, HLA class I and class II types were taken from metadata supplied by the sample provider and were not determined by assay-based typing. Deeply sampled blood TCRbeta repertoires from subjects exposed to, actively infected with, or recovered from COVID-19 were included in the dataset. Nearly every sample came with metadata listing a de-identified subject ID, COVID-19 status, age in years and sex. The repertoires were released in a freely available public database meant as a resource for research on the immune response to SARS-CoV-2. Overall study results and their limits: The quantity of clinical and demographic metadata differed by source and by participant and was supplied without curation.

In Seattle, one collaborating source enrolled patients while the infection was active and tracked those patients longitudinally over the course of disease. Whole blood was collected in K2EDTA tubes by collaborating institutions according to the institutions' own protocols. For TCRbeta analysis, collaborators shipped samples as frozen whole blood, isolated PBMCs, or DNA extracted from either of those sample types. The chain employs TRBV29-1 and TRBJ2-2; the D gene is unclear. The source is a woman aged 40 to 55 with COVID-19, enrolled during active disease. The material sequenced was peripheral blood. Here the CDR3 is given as CSVDLIGGELFF. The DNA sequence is TGCAGCGTTGATCTGATCGGGGGGGAGCTGTTTTTT.